This record looks at one TCR beta chain sequence and its context. The antigen is unknown. Trimming removed 4 bases from V and 6 bases from J, with 21 bases in between. In germline, CDR1 is MNHEY, CDR2 SMNVEV (reference sequence). The CDR3 sequence is 17 residues long. Using immunoSEQ multiplex PCR, the repertoire was profiled, and TCRdb retains in-frame clones only, with some absent. The sample records 200,000 or so clones, 84% being singletons. This record belongs to a study of cytomegalovirus exposure and HLA in healthy donors. Study-wide results and limits: Most TCR sequences were seen very rarely across donors, but some public TCRs occurred in many.

Sequencing was carried out using PBMCs. The genes are TRBV27 and TRBJ2-2, with a possible D match to TRBD2 (5 bases). The source of this sequence is a woman aged 25 to 39 in good health and CMV-seropositive. CDR3 sequence: CASSSLLTGITSGELFF. The CDR3, as DNA: TGTGCCAGCAGTTCCCTACTAACCGGGATAACGTCCGGGGAGCTGTTTTTT.